This note documents a single T cell receptor (beta chain) sequence. This sample is drawn from a study of blood T cell repertoires in COVID-19. TCRdb keeps only in-frame clones here, not all; method: immunoSEQ multiplex PCR. The top ten clones hold around 2.5% of a sample with about 120,000 clones, under 80% of them seen once. The V end was cut by 4 bases, the J end by 0 bases, with 10 bases between. The CDR3 runs 16 residues. Germline CDR1 LNHDA, CDR2 SQIVND (reference sequence). The chain recombines TRBV19 with TRBJ1-6; perhaps TRBD1 as D (5 bases). This clonotype originated in a man in his fifties with acute or convalescent COVID-19. The sequenced sample was peripheral blood. CDR3 loop: CASSNRQSSYNSPLHF. As DNA, the CDR3 is TGTGCCAGTAGTAATCGACAGAGCTCCTATAATTCACCCCTCCACTTT.